This T cell receptor (beta chain) was identified in a study of radiotherapy plus CTLA-4 blockade in lung cancer. Study background: For 15% to 20% of patients, objective responses occurred, and about 33% had disease control. Study-level results: The study found tumor-derived TCR clones expanded in blood after radiotherapy plus ipilimumab.

Details on this clone: Its antigen is not identified.

TCRdb's copy holds only in-frame clones and misses some; the assay was immunoSEQ multiplex PCR. The repertoire holds 75,000 to 95,000 clones, 72% seen once, with around 15% in the top ten. The sequence was collected from a human donor with non-small cell lung cancer that progressed on radiotherapy plus ipilimumab. The specimen was peripheral blood, collected from a patient treated with radiotherapy plus ipilimumab.

This CDR3 is CASSPPGTRDEQYF. CDR3 in DNA: TGTGCCAGCAGCCCCCCCGGGACCCGGGACGAGCAGTACTTC. J is TRBJ2-7 and V is TRBV7-9, with D tentatively TRBD1 or TRBD2 (5 bases each). The CDR3 consists of 14 residues. Trimming shortened V by 5 bases and J by 5 bases, and 16 bases separated the two germline ends. Germline loops: CDR1 SEHNR, CDR2 FQNEAQ (reference sequence).